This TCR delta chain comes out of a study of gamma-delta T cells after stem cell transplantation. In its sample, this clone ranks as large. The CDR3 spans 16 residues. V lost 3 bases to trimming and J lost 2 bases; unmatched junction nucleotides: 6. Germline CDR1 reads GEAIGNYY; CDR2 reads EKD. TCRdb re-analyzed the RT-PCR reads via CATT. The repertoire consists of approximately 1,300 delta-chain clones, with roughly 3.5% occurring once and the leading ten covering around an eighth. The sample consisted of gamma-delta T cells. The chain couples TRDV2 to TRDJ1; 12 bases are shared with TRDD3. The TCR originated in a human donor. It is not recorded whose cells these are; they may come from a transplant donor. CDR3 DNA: TGTGCCTGTGACGCGGTACTGGGGGATACAACCGATAAACTCATCTTT. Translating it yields CACDAVLGDTTDKLIF.